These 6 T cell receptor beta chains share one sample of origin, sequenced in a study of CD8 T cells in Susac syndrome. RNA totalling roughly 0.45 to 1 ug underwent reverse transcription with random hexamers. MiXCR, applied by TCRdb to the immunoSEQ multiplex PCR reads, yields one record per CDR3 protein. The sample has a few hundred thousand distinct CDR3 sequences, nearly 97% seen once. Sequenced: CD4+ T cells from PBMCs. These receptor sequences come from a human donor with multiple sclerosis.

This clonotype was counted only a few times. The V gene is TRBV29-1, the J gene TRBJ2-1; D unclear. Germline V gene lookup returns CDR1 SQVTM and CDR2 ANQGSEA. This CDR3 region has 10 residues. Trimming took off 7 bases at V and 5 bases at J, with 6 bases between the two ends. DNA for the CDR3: TGCAGCGCTGTGAACAATGAGCAGTTCTTC. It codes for CSAVNNEQFF.

The CDR3 loop is CSAKVPGLPNNEQFF. The CDR3, as DNA: TGCAGTGCTAAAGTCCCCGGACTCCCAAACAATGAGCAGTTCTTC. V is TRBV20-1 and J is TRBJ2-1, with a weak D call TRBD2 (5 bases). The CDR3 is made up of 15 amino acids. The V end lost 4 bases, the J end lost 5 bases, and 18 bases lay between the germline ends. Per the germline V gene, CDR1 is DFQATT and CDR2 is SNEGSKA (reference sequence).

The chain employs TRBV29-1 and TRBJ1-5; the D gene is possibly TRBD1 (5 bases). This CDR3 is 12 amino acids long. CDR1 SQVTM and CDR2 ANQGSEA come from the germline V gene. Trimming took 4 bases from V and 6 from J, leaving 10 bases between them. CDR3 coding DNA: TGCAGCGTTGGGGGGGGTTCTCAGCCCCAGCATTTT. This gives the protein CSVGGGSQPQHF.

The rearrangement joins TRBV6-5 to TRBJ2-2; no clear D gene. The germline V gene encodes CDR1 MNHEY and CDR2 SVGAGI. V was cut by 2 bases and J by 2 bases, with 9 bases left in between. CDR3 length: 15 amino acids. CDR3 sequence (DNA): TGTGCCAGCAGTTACCGTTCACTCAACACCGGGGAGCTGTTTTTT. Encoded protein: CASSYRSLNTGELFF.

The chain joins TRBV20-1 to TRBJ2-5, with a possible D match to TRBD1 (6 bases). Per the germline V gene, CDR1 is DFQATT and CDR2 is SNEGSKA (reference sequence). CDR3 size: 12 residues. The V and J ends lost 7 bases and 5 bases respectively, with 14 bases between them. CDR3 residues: CSGWGQGETQYF. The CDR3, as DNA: TGCAGTGGTTGGGGGCAGGGGGAGACCCAGTACTTC.

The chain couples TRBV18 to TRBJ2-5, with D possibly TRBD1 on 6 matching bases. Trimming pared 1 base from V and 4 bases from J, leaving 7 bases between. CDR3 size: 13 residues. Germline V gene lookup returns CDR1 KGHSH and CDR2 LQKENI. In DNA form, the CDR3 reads TGTGCCAGCTCACCACGAGGGGGAGAGACCCAGTACTTC. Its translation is CASSPRGGETQYF.